The 14 T cell receptor beta chains listed next were all sequenced from one sample in a study of shared clonotypes between healthy human individuals. Positively selected for CCR7, the CD45RO-negative cells used as naive CD8 cells excluded terminally differentiated effector memory CD45RA+ cells. Sequencing was performed with immunoSEQ multiplex PCR; in TCRdb, only in-frame clones are kept and a portion is missing. Of 700,000 to 950,000 clones in the sample, 96% were seen once. Sequencing input: naive CD8+ T cells sorted from blood. These receptors were taken from a man aged 25 to 40 in good health.

V usage is TRBV6-1 and J usage is TRBJ1-5; D call uncertain. The CDR3 is made up of 12 amino acids. Germline lookup yields CDR1 MNHNS and CDR2 SASEGT. Trimming shortened V by 6 bases and J by 4 bases, and 7 bases separated the two germline ends. The CDR3 is CASRPGNQPQHF. In DNA form, the CDR3 reads TGTGCCAGCAGGCCGGGGAATCAGCCCCAGCATTTT.

About this clone: This specimen includes other DNA sequences encoding the same CDR3. The chain joins TRBV4-1 to TRBJ2-3; 10 positions match TRBD2. This CDR3 comprises 15 residues. V was clipped by 2 bases and J by 1 base; unmatched bases: 0. CDR1 and CDR2 from the germline V gene are MGHRA and YSYEKL. The CDR3 DNA sequence: TGCGCCAGCAGCCAACTAGCGGGAGGCACAGATACGCAGTATTTT. Translated: CASSQLAGGTDTQYF.

The chain carries TRBV27 and TRBJ1-1; the D is unclear. From germline, CDR1 is MNHEY and CDR2 SMNVEV (reference sequence). Trimming removed 2 bases from V and 0 bases from J, with 7 bases in between. The CDR3 sequence is 14 residues long. For the CDR3, the DNA is TGTGCCAGCAGTTTAATGGGCCTGAACACTGAAGCTTTCTTT. It codes for CASSLMGLNTEAFF.

The rearrangement uses TRBV29-1 and TRBJ2-7; D is uncertain. The CDR3 loop spans 10 amino acids. The germline V and J ends were trimmed by 6 bases and 6 bases, with 9 bases remaining between them. The germline gives CDR1 SQVTM, CDR2 ANQGSEA. The CDR3 reads CSVLWTEQYF. Written as DNA, the CDR3 is TGCAGCGTCTTATGGACCGAGCAGTACTTC.

The chain recombines TRBV6-1 with TRBJ2-1; 9 nucleotides agree with TRBD2. This CDR3 contains 14 residues. Germline CDR1 and CDR2: MNHNS and SASEGT. Trimming at V came to 3 bases and at J to 9 bases, leaving 6 bases not matched to a gene. The CDR3 sequence: CASSDTSGYAEQFF. The CDR3 DNA reads TGTGCCAGCAGTGACACTAGCGGGTACGCTGAGCAGTTCTTC.

The gene calls are TRBV29-1 and TRBJ2-7, with 9 bases that match TRBD1. Germline V lookup: CDR1 SQVTM, CDR2 ANQGSEA. Trimming removed 4 bases from V and 1 base from J; junction bases left unmatched: 17. The length of the CDR3 is 18 residues. CDR3 bases: TGCAGCGTTGGTCCCCTCCGTGTGGGACAGGGTACGTCCTACGAGCAGTACTTC. Amino acid sequence: CSVGPLRVGQGTSYEQYF.

This chain joins TRBV10-1 and TRBJ2-1, with D perhaps TRBD2 (6 bases). The CDR3 covers 13 residues. Germline V gives CDR1 WNHNN, CDR2 SYGVQD (reference sequence). V lost 6 bases to trimming and J lost 5 bases, with 11 bases between them. Written as DNA, the CDR3 is TGCGCCAGCAGGGCGGGACGGGACAATGAGCAGTTCTTC. Translating it yields CASRAGRDNEQFF.

The chain combines TRBV27 with TRBJ2-2, with D unclear. Germline values: CDR1 MNHEY, CDR2 SMNVEV (reference sequence). Deletions cut 2 bases from V and 6 bases from J, with 4 bases between. CDR3 length: 12 amino acids. The CDR3 here is CASSLKAGELFF. As DNA, the CDR3 is TGTGCCAGCAGTTTAAAAGCCGGGGAGCTGTTTTTT.

The rearrangement links TRBV14 to TRBJ2-3, with 11 bases identical to TRBD2. The germline CDR1 and CDR2 sequences are SGHDN and FVKESK. V shed 0 bases, J shed 5 bases, and the junction held 10 bases outside the gene matches. This CDR3 contains 18 residues. The CDR3 spells CASSQDGLAGGGEDTQYF. The CDR3 nucleotides are TGTGCCAGCAGCCAAGACGGTCTAGCGGGAGGTGGGGAAGATACGCAGTATTTT.

V usage is TRBV7-9 and J usage is TRBJ2-2; D is tentatively TRBD1 or TRBD2 (5 bases each). CDR1 and CDR2 from the germline V gene are SEHNR and FQNEAQ (reference sequence). This CDR3 is built from 16 residues. Trimming pared 5 bases from V and 1 base from J, leaving 14 bases between. The CDR3 loop is CASSLVGERNTGELFF. In nucleotides, the CDR3 is TGTGCCAGCAGCCTCGTAGGGGAGAGGAACACCGGGGAGCTGTTTTTT.

V is TRBV28 and J is TRBJ2-1; 15 bases are a match to TRBD2. The CDR3 runs 13 residues. V was clipped by 9 bases and J by 7 bases; unmatched bases: 1. Germline CDR1 reads MDHEN; CDR2 reads SYDVKM. The CDR3: CASGLAGGNEQFF. CDR3 sequence (DNA): TGTGCCAGTGGACTAGCGGGAGGGAATGAGCAGTTCTTC. Based on the CDR3 plus reference TRBV28 and TRBJ2-1, the full variable domain is DVKVTQSSRYLVKRTGEKVFLECVQDMDHENMFWYRQDPGLGLRLIYFSYDVKMKEKGDIPEGYSVSREKKERFSLILESASTNQTSMYLCASGLAGGNEQFFGPGTRLTVL.

This chain uses TRBV7-9 with TRBJ2-1, with no clear D. V shed 4 bases and J shed 5 bases, with 9 bases lying between them. The CDR3 covers 13 residues. The germline gives CDR1 SEHNR, CDR2 FQNEAQ (reference sequence). The CDR3, as DNA: TGTGCCAGCAGCTCCTCAACCAACAATGAGCAGTTCTTC. Translating gives CASSSSTNNEQFF.

The chain carries TRBV7-9 and TRBJ2-7, with TRBD2 identical over 7 bases. CDR3 size: 15 residues. Germline V gene lookup returns CDR1 SEHNR and CDR2 FQNEAQ (reference sequence). V shed 5 bases and J 3 bases; nucleotides not matched to a gene: 10. In DNA form, the CDR3 reads TGTGCCAGCAGCCCACGGGGGGAGAGGGGCTACGAGCAGTACTTC. Translated, it gives CASSPRGERGYEQYF. Supplemented by reference TRBV7-9 and TRBJ2-7, the full variable domain reads DTGVSQNPRHKITKRGQNVTFRCDPISEHNRLYWYRQTLGQGPEFLTYFQNEAQLEKSRLLSDRFSAERPKGSFSTLEIQRTEQGDSAMYLCASSPRGERGYEQYFGPGTRLTVT.

The genes are TRBV4-1 and TRBJ1-1, with TRBD1 as a possible D gene (6 bases). CDR1 and CDR2 (germline): MGHRA, YSYEKL. V shed 2 bases and J shed 4 bases, with 17 bases lying between them. CDR3 size: 16 residues. CDR3 residues: CASSQLGNGGPTEAFF. DNA of the CDR3: TGCGCCAGCAGCCAACTCGGGAACGGGGGGCCCACTGAAGCTTTCTTT.